This T cell receptor (beta chain) was obtained from a study of T-cell memory formation after mild COVID-19. The overall study: The study found TCR clusters largely donor specific. Study findings and constraints: Contracting CD8+ clones were enriched in EMRA, CD4+ mainly in CM and EM. Confirmation of SARS-CoV-2 specificity was lacking for second-wave clones peaking day 37.

CDR3 length: 14 amino acids. Germline lookup yields CDR1 DFQATT and CDR2 SNEGSKA (reference sequence). Trimming left V 1 base short and J 2 bases short, with 11 bases between. Concerning this clonotype itself: Antigen specificity is unknown.

One entry per CDR3 protein, called by TCRdb with MiXCR from the 5' RACE reads. The sample has 58,000 or so distinct CDR3 sequences; 25% to 35% are singletons. Sequenced: PBMCs or a T cell subset sorted from them (not recorded which). This clonotype was obtained from a man between 18 and 29 years old who had mild COVID-19 (a few samples of this study predate the infection). Cell type and time point are not known. V is TRBV20-1 and J is TRBJ2-5; D is perhaps TRBD2 (5 bases). CDR3 DNA: TGCAGTGCTAGAGGTCTAGCAAAACAAGAGACCCAGTACTTC. Amino acid sequence: CSARGLAKQETQYF.